The 3 T cell receptor beta chains in this list originate from one sample, sequenced in a study of T cells after yellow fever vaccination. TCRdb analysed the 5' RACE reads with MiXCR anew, one entry per CDR3 protein. The data hold around 200,000 distinct CDR3 sequences, with roughly 11% observed a single time. The specimen comprised CD8+ T cells sorted from PBMCs, sampled 15 days after the yellow fever booster vaccination. These TCRs come from a man aged 18 to 35 who received the YFV17D yellow fever vaccine.

This clonotype was detected a few times. J is TRBJ2-2 and V is TRBV12-3 or TRBV12-4, with 7 bases lining up with TRBD1. V lost 6 bases, J lost 0 bases, and 7 bases stayed unmatched. CDR3 length: 16 amino acids. This CDR3 is CASSPLDRANTGELFF. The CDR3, as DNA: TGTGCCAGCAGCCCACTCGACAGGGCGAACACCGGGGAGCTGTTTTTT.

This clonotype was recorded a few times. The rearrangement links TRBV6-2 or TRBV6-3 to TRBJ2-1; 11 bases agree with TRBD2. CDR1 is MNHEY, CDR2 SVGEGT, per germline. This CDR3 is 15 amino acids long. V was pared by 1 base and J by 10 bases, with 6 bases of the junction left unmatched. The CDR3 DNA is TGTGCCAGCAGTTACTTGGGTAGCGGGGGGGCCGAGCAGTTCTTC. It specifies CASSYLGSGGAEQFF.

This clonotype was seen a handful of times. As DNA, the CDR3 is TGCGCCAGCAGCTTCCCTTGGGAGCTGTTTTTT. Its protein is CASSFPWELFF. The chain combines TRBV5-1 with TRBJ2-2; no clear D gene. Trimming took off 2 bases at V and 9 bases at J, with 5 bases between the two ends. The CDR3 length is 11 residues. Germline V gene data show CDR1 as SGHRS and CDR2 as YFSETQ.